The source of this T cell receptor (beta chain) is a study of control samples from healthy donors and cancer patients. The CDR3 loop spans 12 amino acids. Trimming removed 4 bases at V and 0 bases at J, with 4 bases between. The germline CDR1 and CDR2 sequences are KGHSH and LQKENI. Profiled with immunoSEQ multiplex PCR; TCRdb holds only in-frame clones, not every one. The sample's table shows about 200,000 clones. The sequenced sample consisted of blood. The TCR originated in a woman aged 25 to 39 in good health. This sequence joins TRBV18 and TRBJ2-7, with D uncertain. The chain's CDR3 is CASSQGSYEQYF. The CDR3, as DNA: TGTGCCAGCTCACAGGGCTCCTACGAGCAGTACTTC. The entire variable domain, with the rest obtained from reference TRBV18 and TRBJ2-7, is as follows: NAGVMQNPRHLVRRRGQEARLRCSPMKGHSHVYWYRQLPEEGLKFMVYLQKENIIDESGMPKERFSAEFPKEGPSILRIQQVVRGDSAAYFCASSQGSYEQYFGPGTRLTVT.